One and the same sample provided the 10 T cell receptor beta chains below, sequenced in a study of blood T cell repertoires in COVID-19. Data came from immunoSEQ multiplex PCR; TCRdb stores just in-frame clones and leaves some out. The sample has about 190,000 clones; 65% to 85% are singletons. Sequenced input: peripheral blood. The receptor source for this set is a man between 60 and 75 years old with active or convalescent COVID-19.

The V gene is TRBV28, the J gene TRBJ2-3; 10 bases agree with TRBD2. V trimming: 3 bases; J trimming: 5 bases; junction bases outside the gene matches: 5. The germline CDR1 and CDR2 sequences are MDHEN and SYDVKM. CDR3 length: 15 amino acids. CDR3 in DNA: TGTGCCAGCAGTTTGAGCGGGAGGGCTGTAGATACGCAGTATTTT. It codes for CASSLSGRAVDTQYF. The entire variable domain, with the rest obtained from reference TRBV28 and TRBJ2-3, is as follows: DVKVTQSSRYLVKRTGEKVFLECVQDMDHENMFWYRQDPGLGLRLIYFSYDVKMKEKGDIPEGYSVSREKKERFSLILESASTNQTSMYLCASSLSGRAVDTQYFGPGTRLTVL.

The J gene is TRBJ1-5, the V gene TRBV2; the D is unclear. The germline V and J ends were trimmed by 7 bases and 5 bases, with 12 bases remaining between them. CDR3 length equals 13 residues. CDR1 and CDR2 (germline): SNHLY, FYNNEI. The DNA for the CDR3 is TGTGCCAGCACCCTTTCCCCCGATCAGCCCCAGCATTTT. This encodes CASTLSPDQPQHF.

CDR3 bases: TGTGCCAGCAGCTGGACCGGACAGGGTTTAGCGTACTTC. It yields the protein CASSWTGQGLAYF. This chain links TRBV11-2 with TRBJ2-4; TRBD1 agrees at 8 bases. The CDR3 runs to 13 residues. V shed 4 bases, J shed 15 bases, and the junction held 11 bases outside the gene matches. Germline V gives CDR1 SGHAT, CDR2 FQNNGV.

This chain connects TRBV30 to TRBJ1-1, with D possibly being TRBD1 (5 bases). Trimming removed 4 bases at V and 7 bases at J, with 10 bases between. The V gene's germline CDR1 is GTSNPN and CDR2 SVGIG (reference sequence). This CDR3 region has 11 residues. The CDR3 sequence is CAWMRTFEAFF. Here the CDR3 DNA reads TGTGCCTGGATGCGGACATTTGAAGCTTTCTTT. The full variable domain, rest sourced from reference TRBV30 and TRBJ1-1, is SQTIHQWPATLVQPVGSPLSLECTVEGTSNPNLYWYRQAAGRGLQLLFYSVGIGQISSEVPQNLSASRPQDRQFILSSKKLLLSDSGFYLCAWMRTFEAFFGQGTRLTVV.

The chain uses TRBV5-1 and TRBJ1-2, with D perhaps matching TRBD1 (5 bases). Trimming removed 4 bases at V and 9 bases at J, with 22 bases between. The CDR3 spans 15 residues. Germline V lookup: CDR1 SGHRS, CDR2 YFSETQ. The CDR3 sequence is CASSRDEGRFGSYTF. The CDR3 coding sequence is TGCGCCAGCAGCAGGGATGAGGGGAGGTTTGGGAGCTACACCTTC.

This chain connects TRBV5-4 to TRBJ2-1; the D gene is possibly TRBD2 (6 bases). Trimming pared 0 bases from V and 5 bases from J, leaving 15 bases between. This CDR3 comprises 16 residues. CDR1 is SGHNT and CDR2 is YYREEE in the germline V gene (reference sequence). In DNA form, the CDR3 reads TGTGCCAGCAGCTTGGGAGGAGGGGTGGTGGACAATGAGCAGTTCTTC. Its translation: CASSLGGGVVDNEQFF.

The J gene is TRBJ2-5, the V gene TRBV9, with unresolved D. From germline, CDR1 is SGDLS and CDR2 YYNGEE. CDR3 size: 15 residues. Trimming removed 0 bases from V and 5 bases from J, with 14 bases in between. This CDR3 reads CASSVGGVSTETQYF. The DNA of the CDR3 is TGTGCCAGCAGCGTAGGAGGAGTCTCGACGGAGACCCAGTACTTC.

J is TRBJ2-2 and V is TRBV18; the D gene is possibly TRBD1 (7 bases). Deletions cut 3 bases from V and 4 bases from J, with 12 bases between. Germline V gene sequence: CDR1 KGHSH, CDR2 LQKENI. The CDR3 is made up of 15 amino acids. DNA of the CDR3: TGTGCCAGCTCACCCCGACAGGGAGGCACCGGGGAGCTGTTTTTT. This gives the protein CASSPRQGGTGELFF.

The rearrangement joins TRBV4-3 to TRBJ2-7, with TRBD1 identical over 9 bases. The CDR3 is 16 residues long. V shed 4 bases, J shed 2 bases, and the junction held 9 bases outside the gene matches. The germline CDR1 and CDR2 sequences are LGHNA and YSLEER. CDR3 nucleotides: TGCGCCAGCAGCCTCAGCACAGGGGGCGTCCCCTACGAGCAGTACTTC. Its translation is CASSLSTGGVPYEQYF.

There are a few counts of this clone. The chain couples TRBV6-6 to TRBJ2-7; D is possibly TRBD2 (6 bases). Germline V gene lookup returns CDR1 MNHNY and CDR2 SVGAGI (reference sequence). The V and J ends lost 0 bases and 4 bases respectively, with 13 bases between them. CDR3 length: 15 residues. The DNA for the CDR3 is TGTGCCAGCAGTTACTCAGGTGGGGCGGGGTACGAGCAGTACTTC. Translating gives CASSYSGGAGYEQYF.